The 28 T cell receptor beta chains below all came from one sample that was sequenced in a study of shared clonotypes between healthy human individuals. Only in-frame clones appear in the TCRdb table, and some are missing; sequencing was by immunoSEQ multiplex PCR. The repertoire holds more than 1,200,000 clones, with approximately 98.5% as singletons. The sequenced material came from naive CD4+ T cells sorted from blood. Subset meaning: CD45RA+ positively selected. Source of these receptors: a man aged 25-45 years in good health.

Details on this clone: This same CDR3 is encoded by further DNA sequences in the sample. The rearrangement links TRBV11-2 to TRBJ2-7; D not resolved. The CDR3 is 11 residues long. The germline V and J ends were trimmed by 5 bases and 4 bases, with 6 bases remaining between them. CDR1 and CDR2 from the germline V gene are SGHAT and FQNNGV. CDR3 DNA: TGTGCCAGCAGCCTTGATTACGAGCAGTACTTC. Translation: CASSLDYEQYF.

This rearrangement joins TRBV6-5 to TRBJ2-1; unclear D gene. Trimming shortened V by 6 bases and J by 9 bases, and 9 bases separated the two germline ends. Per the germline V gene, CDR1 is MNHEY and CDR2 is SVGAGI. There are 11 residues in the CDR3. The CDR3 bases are TGTGCCAGCAGAGCCGGTGGTGAGCAGTTCTTC. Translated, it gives CASRAGGEQFF.

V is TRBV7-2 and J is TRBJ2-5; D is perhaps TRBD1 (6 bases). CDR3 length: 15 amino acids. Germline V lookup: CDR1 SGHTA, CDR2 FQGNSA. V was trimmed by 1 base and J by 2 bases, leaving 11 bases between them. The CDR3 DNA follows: TGTGCCAGCAGCTTAGGGACAGCTTCGCAAGAGACCCAGTACTTC. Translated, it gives CASSLGTASQETQYF.

CDR3 nucleotides: TGTGCCAGCAGCCAATATTCGAGGGGGCCGGGGGGCCCCGGGGAGCTGTTTTTT. Encoded protein: CASSQYSRGPGGPGELFF. This sequence joins TRBV16 and TRBJ2-2; D is perhaps TRBD1 or TRBD2 (7 bases each). The CDR3 has 18 residues. Germline V gene sequence: CDR1 KGHSY, CDR2 FQNENV. V lost 1 base and J lost 6, with 21 bases in between.

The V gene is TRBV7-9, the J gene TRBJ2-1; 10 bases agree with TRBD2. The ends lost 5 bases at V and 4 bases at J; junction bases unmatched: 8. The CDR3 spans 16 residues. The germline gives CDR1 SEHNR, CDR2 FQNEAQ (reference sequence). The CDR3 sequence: CASSVLAGSGYNEQFF. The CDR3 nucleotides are TGTGCCAGCAGCGTACTAGCGGGAAGTGGTTACAATGAGCAGTTCTTC.

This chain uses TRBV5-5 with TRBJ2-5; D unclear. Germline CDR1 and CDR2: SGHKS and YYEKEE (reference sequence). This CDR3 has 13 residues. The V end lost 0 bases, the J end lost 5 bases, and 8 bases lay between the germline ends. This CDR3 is CASSLAGYETQYF. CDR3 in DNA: TGTGCCAGCAGCTTGGCAGGATATGAGACCCAGTACTTC.

In nucleotides, the CDR3 is TGCGCCAGCAGCTTGGAGCAGGCCTCGGGGACCCAGTACTTC. Protein product: CASSLEQASGTQYF. The rearrangement joins TRBV5-1 to TRBJ2-5, with unresolved D. CDR1 and CDR2 from the germline V gene are SGHRS and YFSETQ. With 0 bases removed from V and 7 bases from J, the gap between germline ends came to 13 bases. This CDR3 has 14 amino acids.

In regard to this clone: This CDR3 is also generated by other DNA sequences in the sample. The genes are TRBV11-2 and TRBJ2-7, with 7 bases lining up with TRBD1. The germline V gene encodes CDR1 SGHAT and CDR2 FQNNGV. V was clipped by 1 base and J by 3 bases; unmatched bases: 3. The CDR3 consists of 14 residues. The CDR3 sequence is CASSLGDRVYEQYF. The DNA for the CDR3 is TGTGCCAGCAGCTTAGGGGACAGAGTCTACGAGCAGTACTTC.

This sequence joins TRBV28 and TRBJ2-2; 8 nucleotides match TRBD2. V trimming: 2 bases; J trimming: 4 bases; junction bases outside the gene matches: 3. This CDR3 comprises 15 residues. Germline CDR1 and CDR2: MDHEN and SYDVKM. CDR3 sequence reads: CASSLAGGPTGELFF. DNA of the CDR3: TGTGCCAGCAGTTTAGCGGGAGGCCCCACCGGGGAGCTGTTTTTT.

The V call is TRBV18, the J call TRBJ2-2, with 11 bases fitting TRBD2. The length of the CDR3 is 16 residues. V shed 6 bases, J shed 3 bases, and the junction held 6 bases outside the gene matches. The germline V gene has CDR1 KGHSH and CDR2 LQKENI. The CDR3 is CASSSLAGEDTGELFF. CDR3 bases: TGTGCCAGCTCGTCACTAGCGGGAGAGGACACCGGGGAGCTGTTTTTT. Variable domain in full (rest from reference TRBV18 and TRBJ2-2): NAGVMQNPRHLVRRRGQEARLRCSPMKGHSHVYWYRQLPEEGLKFMVYLQKENIIDESGMPKERFSAEFPKEGPSILRIQQVVRGDSAAYFCASSSLAGEDTGELFFGEGSRLTVL.

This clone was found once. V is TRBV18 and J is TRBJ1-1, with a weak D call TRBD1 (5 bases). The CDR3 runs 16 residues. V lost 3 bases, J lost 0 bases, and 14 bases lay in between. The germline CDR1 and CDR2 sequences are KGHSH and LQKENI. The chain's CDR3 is CASSPTRRGMNTEAFF. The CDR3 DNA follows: TGTGCCAGCTCACCGACGAGGCGGGGGATGAACACTGAAGCTTTCTTT. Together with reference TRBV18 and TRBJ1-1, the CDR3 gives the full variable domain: NAGVMQNPRHLVRRRGQEARLRCSPMKGHSHVYWYRQLPEEGLKFMVYLQKENIIDESGMPKERFSAEFPKEGPSILRIQQVVRGDSAAYFCASSPTRRGMNTEAFFGQGTRLTVV.

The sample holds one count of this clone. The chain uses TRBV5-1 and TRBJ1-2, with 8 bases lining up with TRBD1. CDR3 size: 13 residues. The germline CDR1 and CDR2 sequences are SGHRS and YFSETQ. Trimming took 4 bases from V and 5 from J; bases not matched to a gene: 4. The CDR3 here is CASSLDREYGYTF. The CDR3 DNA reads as TGCGCCAGCAGCCTGGACAGGGAATATGGCTACACCTTC.

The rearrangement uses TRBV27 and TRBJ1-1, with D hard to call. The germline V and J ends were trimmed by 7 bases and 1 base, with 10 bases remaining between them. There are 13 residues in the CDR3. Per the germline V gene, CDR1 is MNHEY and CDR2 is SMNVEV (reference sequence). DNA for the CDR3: TGTGCCAGCAAAGACATCCCGAACACTGAAGCTTTCTTT. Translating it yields CASKDIPNTEAFF.

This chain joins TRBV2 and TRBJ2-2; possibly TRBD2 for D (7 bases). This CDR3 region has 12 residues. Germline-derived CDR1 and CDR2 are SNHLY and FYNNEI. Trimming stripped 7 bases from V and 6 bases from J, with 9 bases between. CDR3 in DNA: TGTGCCAGCAACGGGGGGCCCGGGGAGCTGTTTTTT. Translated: CASNGGPGELFF.

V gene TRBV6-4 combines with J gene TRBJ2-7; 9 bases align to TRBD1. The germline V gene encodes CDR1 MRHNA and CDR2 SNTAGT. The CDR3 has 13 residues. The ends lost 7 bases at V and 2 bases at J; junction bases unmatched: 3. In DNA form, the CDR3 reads TGTGCCAGCAAGAACAGGGGGCCCTACGAGCAGTACTTC. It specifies CASKNRGPYEQYF.

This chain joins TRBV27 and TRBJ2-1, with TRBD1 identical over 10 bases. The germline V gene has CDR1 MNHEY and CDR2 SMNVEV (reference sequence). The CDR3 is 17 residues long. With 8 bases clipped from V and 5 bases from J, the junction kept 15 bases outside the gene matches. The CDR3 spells CASAPRAGTGVNNEQFF. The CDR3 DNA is TGTGCCAGCGCTCCACGGGCCGGGACAGGGGTCAACAATGAGCAGTTCTTC.

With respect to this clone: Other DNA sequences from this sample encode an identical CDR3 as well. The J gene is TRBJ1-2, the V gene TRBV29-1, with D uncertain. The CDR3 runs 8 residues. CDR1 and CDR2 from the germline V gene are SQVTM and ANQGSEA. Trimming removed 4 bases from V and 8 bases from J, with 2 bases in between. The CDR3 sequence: CSVGGYTF. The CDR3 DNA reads TGCAGCGTTGGCGGCTACACCTTC.

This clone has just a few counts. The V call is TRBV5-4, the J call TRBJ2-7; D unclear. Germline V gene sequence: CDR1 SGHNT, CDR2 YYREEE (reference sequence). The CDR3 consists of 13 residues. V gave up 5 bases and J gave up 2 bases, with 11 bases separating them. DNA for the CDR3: TGTGCCAGCAGTACTCGGAGCGCCTACGAGCAGTACTTC. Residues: CASSTRSAYEQYF. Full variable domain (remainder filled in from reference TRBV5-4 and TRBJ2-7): ETGVTQSPTHLIKTRGQQVTLRCSSQSGHNTVSWYQQALGQGPQFIFQYYREEENGRGNFPPRFSGLQFPNYSSELNVNALELDDSALYLCASSTRSAYEQYFGPGTRLTVT.

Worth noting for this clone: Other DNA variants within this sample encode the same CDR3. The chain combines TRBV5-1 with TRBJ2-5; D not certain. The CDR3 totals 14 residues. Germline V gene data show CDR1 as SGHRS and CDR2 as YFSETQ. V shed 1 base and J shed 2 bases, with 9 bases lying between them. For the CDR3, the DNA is TGCGCCAGCAGCTTGCTCGCAGGACAAGAGACCCAGTACTTC. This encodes CASSLLAGQETQYF.

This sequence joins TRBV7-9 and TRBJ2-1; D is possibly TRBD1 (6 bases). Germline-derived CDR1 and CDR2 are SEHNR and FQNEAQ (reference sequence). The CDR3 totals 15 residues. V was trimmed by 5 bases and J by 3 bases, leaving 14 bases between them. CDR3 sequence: CASSVELQGYNEQFF. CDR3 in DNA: TGTGCCAGCAGCGTAGAATTACAGGGCTACAATGAGCAGTTCTTC.

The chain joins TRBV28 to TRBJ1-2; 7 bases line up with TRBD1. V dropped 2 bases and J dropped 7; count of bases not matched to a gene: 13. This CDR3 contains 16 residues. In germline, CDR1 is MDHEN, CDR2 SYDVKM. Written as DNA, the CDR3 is TGTGCCAGCAGTTTAAGTTTCTTAGGAGGGGGCACTGGCTACACCTTC. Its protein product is CASSLSFLGGGTGYTF.

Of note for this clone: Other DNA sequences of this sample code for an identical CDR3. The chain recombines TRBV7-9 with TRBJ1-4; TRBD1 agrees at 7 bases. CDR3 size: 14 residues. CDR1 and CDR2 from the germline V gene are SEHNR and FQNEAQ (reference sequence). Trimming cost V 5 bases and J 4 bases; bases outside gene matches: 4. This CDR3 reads CASSLGGGNEKLFF. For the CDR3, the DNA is TGTGCCAGCAGCCTAGGGGGCGGTAATGAAAAACTGTTTTTT.

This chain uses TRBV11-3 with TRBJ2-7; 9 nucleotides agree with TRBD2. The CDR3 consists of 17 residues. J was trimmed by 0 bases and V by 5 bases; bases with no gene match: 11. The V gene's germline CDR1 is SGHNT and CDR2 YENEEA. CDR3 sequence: CASSEGGSGRNSYEQYF. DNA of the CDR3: TGTGCCAGCAGCGAAGGGGGTAGCGGGAGAAACTCCTACGAGCAGTACTTC.

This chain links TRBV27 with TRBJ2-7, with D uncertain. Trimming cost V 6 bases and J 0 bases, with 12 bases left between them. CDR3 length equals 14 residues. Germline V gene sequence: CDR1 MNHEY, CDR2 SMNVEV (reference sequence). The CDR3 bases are TGTGCCAGCAGACCCCGCCCTCGCTCCTACGAGCAGTACTTC. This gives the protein CASRPRPRSYEQYF.

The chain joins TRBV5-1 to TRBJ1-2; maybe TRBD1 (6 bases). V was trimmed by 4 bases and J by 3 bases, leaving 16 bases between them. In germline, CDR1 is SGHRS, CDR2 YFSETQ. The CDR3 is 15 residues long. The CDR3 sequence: CASSPPTGGDYGYTF. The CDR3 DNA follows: TGCGCCAGCAGCCCTCCGACAGGAGGAGACTATGGCTACACCTTC.

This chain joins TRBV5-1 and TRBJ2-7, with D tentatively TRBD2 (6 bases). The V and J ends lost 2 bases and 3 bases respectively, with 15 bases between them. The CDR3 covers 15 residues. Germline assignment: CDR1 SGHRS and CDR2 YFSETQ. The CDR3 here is CASSFGLRLVYEQYF. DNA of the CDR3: TGCGCCAGCAGCTTCGGTTTGAGACTAGTCTACGAGCAGTACTTC.

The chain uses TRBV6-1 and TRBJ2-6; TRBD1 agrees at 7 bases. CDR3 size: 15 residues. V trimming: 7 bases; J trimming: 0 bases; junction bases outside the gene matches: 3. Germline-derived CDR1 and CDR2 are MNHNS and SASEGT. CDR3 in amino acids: CASTGQPSGANVLTF. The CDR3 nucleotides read TGTGCCAGCACGGGACAGCCCTCTGGGGCCAACGTCCTGACTTTC.

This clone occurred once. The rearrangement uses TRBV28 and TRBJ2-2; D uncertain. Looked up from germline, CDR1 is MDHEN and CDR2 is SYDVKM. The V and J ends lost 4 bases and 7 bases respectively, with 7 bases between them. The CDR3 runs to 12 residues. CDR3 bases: TGTGCCAGCAGTTCAATAGTCGGGGAGCTGTTTTTT. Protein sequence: CASSSIVGELFF.